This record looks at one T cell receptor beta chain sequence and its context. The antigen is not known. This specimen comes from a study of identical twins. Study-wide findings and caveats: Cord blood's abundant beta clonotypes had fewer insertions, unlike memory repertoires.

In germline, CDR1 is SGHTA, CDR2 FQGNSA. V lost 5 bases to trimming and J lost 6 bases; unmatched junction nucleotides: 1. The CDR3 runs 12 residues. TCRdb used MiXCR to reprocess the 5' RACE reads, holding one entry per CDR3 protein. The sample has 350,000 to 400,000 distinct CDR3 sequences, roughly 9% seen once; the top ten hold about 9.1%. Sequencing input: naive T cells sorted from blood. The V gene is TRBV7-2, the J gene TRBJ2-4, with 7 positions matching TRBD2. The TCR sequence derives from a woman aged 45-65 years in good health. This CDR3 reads CASSGGGNIQYF. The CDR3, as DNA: TGTGCCAGCAGCGGCGGGGGAAACATTCAGTACTTC. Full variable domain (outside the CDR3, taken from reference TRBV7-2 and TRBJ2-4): GAGVSQSPSNKVTEKGKDVELRCDPISGHTALYWYRQSLGQGLEFLIYFQGNSAPDKSGLPSDRFSAERTGGSVSTLTIQRTQQEDSAVYLCASSGGGNIQYFGAGTRLSVL.